The source of this T cell receptor beta chain is a study of cytomegalovirus exposure and HLA in healthy donors. In the PCR, 60 Vbeta and 13 Jbeta primers were used. Profiled with immunoSEQ multiplex PCR; TCRdb holds only in-frame clones, not every one. Of about 250,000 clones listed, about 66% are singletons. After removal of 3 bases from V and 7 bases from J, the junction contained 15 bases not matched to a gene. Germline assignment: CDR1 SGHRS and CDR2 YFSETQ. This CDR3 has 18 residues. This TCR derives from a female donor in good health and CMV-seronegative. The material sequenced was PBMCs. The genes are TRBV5-1 and TRBJ1-4, with 10 bases matching TRBD1. The CDR3 DNA reads TGCGCCAGCAGCTCACTCCCCTCCGGGACAGGGGTAGTTGAAAAACTGTTTTTT. Translating it yields CASSSLPSGTGVVEKLFF.